The text below deals with one T cell receptor beta chain. Described time point: peripheral blood 6 weeks after treatment start. The record originates from a study of PD-L1 blockade in urothelial cancer. Study at large: Atezolizumab at 1,200 mg intravenously every 3 weeks was started by patients in about 2014. Analyses used blood from 3 weeks (second dose) and 6 weeks after treatment start.

Sequencing used immunoSEQ multiplex PCR; TCRdb keeps in-frame clones, though not all of them. The sample lists tens of thousands of clones, about 85% occurring once. The sample here was PBMCs, taken around atezolizumab (anti-PD-L1) treatment. This TCR was sampled from a man in his 70s with urothelial cancer.

CDR3 sequence reads: CASSRGDHEQYF. CDR3 coding DNA: TGTGCCAGCAGCCGGGGGGACCACGAGCAGTACTTC. The rearrangement links TRBV5-6 to TRBJ2-7, with 7 bases lining up with TRBD2. With V trimmed by 4 bases and J by 5 bases, 3 bases remained unmatched. CDR3 length: 12 amino acids. In germline, CDR1 is SGHDT, CDR2 YYEEEE.